The 10 T cell receptor beta chains in this list originate from one sample, sequenced in a study of T cell responses to AZD1222 COVID-19 vaccine. Data came from immunoSEQ multiplex PCR; TCRdb stores just in-frame clones and leaves some out. The sample carries 150,000 to 160,000 clones, around nine tenths recorded once. The material was peripheral blood, obtained on day 0 of AZD1222 vaccination. These receptor sequences come from an adult in good health.

The gene calls are TRBV5-1 and TRBJ1-1, with D unresolved. V lost 0 bases to trimming and J lost 0 bases, with 9 bases between them. The germline CDR1 and CDR2 sequences are SGHRS and YFSETQ. The CDR3 runs 15 residues. The CDR3 reads CASSLGVGMNTEAFF. The CDR3 nucleotides read TGCGCCAGCAGCTTGGGGGTAGGGATGAACACTGAAGCTTTCTTT.

This clone showed up just a few times. The chain recombines TRBV27 with TRBJ1-4; D not resolved. CDR3 length equals 14 residues. V lost 8 bases, J lost 3 bases, and 13 bases lay in between. Per germline, CDR1 MNHEY and CDR2 SMNVEV (reference sequence). CDR3: CASRRGTANEKLFF. The DNA of the CDR3 is TGTGCCAGCCGGCGGGGTACAGCTAATGAAAAACTGTTTTTT. Together with reference TRBV27 and TRBJ1-4, the CDR3 gives the full variable domain: EAQVTQNPRYLITVTGKKLTVTCSQNMNHEYMSWYRQDPGLGLRQIYYSMNVEVTDKGDVPEGYKVSRKEKRNFPLILESPSPNQTSLYFCASRRGTANEKLFFGSGTQLSVL.

V is TRBV6-6 and J is TRBJ2-5, with 8 bases that match TRBD2. The CDR3 runs to 15 residues. V lost 6 bases, J lost 2 bases, and 8 bases stayed unmatched. Germline V gene lookup returns CDR1 MNHNY and CDR2 SVGAGI (reference sequence). CDR3 bases: TGTGCCAGCAGGAGGCGGGGGGCAGGACAAGAGACCCAGTACTTC. It is translated as CASRRRGAGQETQYF.

Only one count was recorded for this clone. The CDR3 loop is CASSVHSGGGQPQHF. Written as DNA, the CDR3 is TGTGCCAGCAGCGTACATTCAGGGGGCGGCCAGCCCCAGCATTTT. V and J are TRBV9 and TRBJ1-5, with 8 bases matching TRBD1. There are 15 residues in the CDR3. CDR1 SGDLS and CDR2 YYNGEE come from the germline V gene. Trimming took 1 base from V and 7 from J; bases not matched to a gene: 7.

J is TRBJ2-5 and V is TRBV12-3 or TRBV12-4; unclear D gene. V was cut by 5 bases and J by 3 bases, with 4 bases left in between. This CDR3 is 11 amino acids long. Written as DNA, the CDR3 is TGTGCCAGCAGTCCCGAAGAGACCCAGTACTTC. This codes for CASSPEETQYF.

A remark on this clone: Other DNA sequences in this sample translate to the same CDR3. The chain joins TRBV7-3 to TRBJ1-1; the D is unclear. With 3 bases removed from V and 3 bases from J, the gap between germline ends came to 11 bases. The CDR3 covers 14 residues. Germline V lookup: CDR1 SGHTA, CDR2 FQGTGA. CDR3: CASSLTSGDTEAFF. DNA for the CDR3: TGTGCCAGCAGCTTGACAAGTGGGGACACTGAAGCTTTCTTT.

This chain connects TRBV7-2 to TRBJ2-7; unclear D gene. V was pared by 2 bases and J by 5 bases, with 10 bases between. This CDR3 spans 13 amino acids. CDR1 and CDR2 (germline): SGHTA, FQGNSA. The CDR3 nucleotides are TGTGCCAGCAGCTTACTAAGGGTCCACGAGCAGTACTTC. It yields the protein CASSLLRVHEQYF.

This chain links TRBV20-1 with TRBJ1-1; D ambiguous. With 5 bases removed from V and 3 bases from J, the gap between germline ends came to 7 bases. This CDR3 has 11 amino acids. CDR1 and CDR2 from the germline V gene are DFQATT and SNEGSKA (reference sequence). This CDR3 reads CSARGDTEAFF. CDR3 sequence (DNA): TGCAGTGCTCGCGGGGACACTGAAGCTTTCTTT.

The chain carries TRBV30 and TRBJ1-1, with 12 bases matching TRBD1. With 3 bases clipped from V and 3 bases from J, the junction kept 11 bases outside the gene matches. This CDR3 contains 17 residues. Germline values: CDR1 GTSNPN, CDR2 SVGIG (reference sequence). This chain's CDR3 is CAWRGQGARVWDTEAFF. The CDR3 DNA follows: TGTGCCTGGAGGGGACAGGGGGCGCGGGTTTGGGACACTGAAGCTTTCTTT.

This sequence joins TRBV24-1 and TRBJ2-3; 7 bases line up with TRBD1. The ends lost 7 bases at V and 1 base at J; junction bases unmatched: 1. The length of the CDR3 is 13 residues. CDR1 and CDR2 (germline): KGHDR, SFDVKD. The chain's CDR3 is CATRTGGTDTQYF. DNA for the CDR3: TGTGCCACCAGAACAGGGGGCACAGATACGCAGTATTTT.